These 3 T cell receptor beta chains share one sample of origin, sequenced in a study of blood T cell repertoires in COVID-19. Some clones are missing from TCRdb's copy, which holds only in-frame ones; the method was immunoSEQ multiplex PCR. The sample holds around 300,000 clones, around 87% seen once. The sequencing sample was made of PBMCs or T cells enriched from blood (not recorded which). The receptors were sampled from a young woman with acute COVID-19.

J is TRBJ2-5 and V is TRBV2, with D uncertain. V was trimmed by 4 bases and J by 5 bases, leaving 14 bases between them. From germline, CDR1 is SNHLY and CDR2 FYNNEI. The CDR3 covers 14 residues. The CDR3 loop is CASSGYSARETQYF. CDR3 bases: TGTGCCAGCAGTGGATACTCGGCCAGGGAGACCCAGTACTTC.

The rearrangement links TRBV27 to TRBJ2-1, with 8 positions matching TRBD1. The CDR3 extends over 15 amino acids. The ends lost 4 bases at V and 6 bases at J; junction bases unmatched: 8. Germline V gene lookup returns CDR1 MNHEY and CDR2 SMNVEV (reference sequence). The CDR3 bases are TGTGCCAGCAGTTCGAGGACAGGGCTCCCCAATGAGCAGTTCTTC. Residues: CASSSRTGLPNEQFF.

The chain couples TRBV7-2 to TRBJ2-3; D is possibly TRBD2 (5 bases). Trimming stripped 1 base from V and 3 bases from J, with 8 bases between. CDR3 size: 14 residues. Germline V gene sequence: CDR1 SGHTA, CDR2 FQGNSA. The CDR3 bases are TGTGCCAGCAGCTTAGGGGGAGTGACAGATACGCAGTATTTT. It is translated as CASSLGGVTDTQYF. The entire variable domain, with the rest obtained from reference TRBV7-2 and TRBJ2-3, is as follows: GAGVSQSPSNKVTEKGKDVELRCDPISGHTALYWYRQSLGQGLEFLIYFQGNSAPDKSGLPSDRFSAERTGGSVSTLTIQRTQQEDSAVYLCASSLGGVTDTQYFGPGTRLTVL.